Given below is one T cell receptor beta chain in context. CDR1 SNHLY and CDR2 FYNNEI come from the germline V gene. The CDR3 consists of 11 residues. V lost 8 bases to trimming and J lost 6 bases, with 11 bases between them. These data are taken from a study of T cells in Graves' hyperthyroidism and ophthalmopathy. Uncontrolled infection, other autoimmune disease, pregnancy or lactation excluded patients. The PBMCs had their origin in less than 13 ml of fresh peripheral blood. There were TCR beta CDR3 regions amplified from RNA transcripts. A set of HTBI primers served as the primers for a first-round RT-PCR of the TCR CDR3. TCRdb called the multiplex PCR reads again in MiXCR, with one record for every CDR3 protein. This sample has roughly 700,000 distinct CDR3 sequences, with around 40% found just once.

Sequencing was carried out using blood. The chain is built from TRBV2 and TRBJ2-7; the D gene is possibly TRBD2 (5 bases). This clonotype was sampled from a woman in her thirties or forties with Graves' hyperthyroidism. The CDR3 spells CASGSQSEQYF. DNA of the CDR3: TGTGCCAGCGGGAGTCAATCCGAGCAGTACTTC.